Sequencing of this T cell receptor beta chain was carried out in a study of metastatic and nonmetastatic thyroid tumors. Across the whole study: Peripheral blood and tumor or nodule samples from malignant and benign thyroid patients were compared.

Nobody among the patients had been given any treatment before thyroid surgery. TCRdb re-analyzed the PCR reads using MiXCR. The table lists roughly 4,700 clones, 34% of them singletons. This clonotype originated in a male donor with papillary thyroid cancer or a benign thyroid nodule (not recorded which). Some clones in this sample may be carry-over from other donors' samples. The sequenced material came from adjacent normal tissue.

CDR3 loop: CASRIASNTGELFF. CDR3 DNA: TGCGCCAGCAGAATTGCTAGTAACACCGGGGAGCTGTTTTTT. The rearrangement uses TRBV5-1 and TRBJ2-2; D ambiguous. Trimming left V 5 bases short and J 2 bases short, with 10 bases between. In germline, CDR1 is SGHRS, CDR2 YFSETQ. The CDR3 has 14 residues.